A selection of T cell receptor beta chains follows, all from one sample in a study of OX40 agonist ivuxolimab in advanced cancers. The repertoire was sequenced with immunoSEQ multiplex PCR; TCRdb's copy has only in-frame clones and lacks some. Of approximately 80,000 clones listed, about 88% are singletons. The sample here was CD4+ or CD8+ T cells sorted from blood, taken in a trial of the OX40 agonist ivuxolimab. The receptor source for this set is an adult with an advanced solid tumor such as melanoma, head and neck, liver or kidney cancer. CDR3s include the opening cysteine and the closing phenylalanine or tryptophan.

j_gene,v_gene,CDR3aa
TRBJ1-1,TRBV5-4,CASSSDRDRGFNTEAFF
TRBJ2-3,TRBV10-1,CASSERPRGDTQYF
TRBJ1-2,TRBV21-1,CASSKAHLLGYGYTF
TRBJ2-3,TRBV11-2,CASSLFGGGLTDTQYF
TRBJ1-2,TRBV6-1,CASSNDLNYGYTF
TRBJ1-2,TRBV28,CASSLEGGYTF
TRBJ2-2,TRBV5-1,CASSLSPGERNTGELFF
TRBJ1-1,TRBV5-1,CASTIGTLNTEAFF
TRBJ1-2,TRBV9,CASSSYNRRGYGYTF
TRBJ2-7,TRBV4-3,CASSQERGRSYEQYF
TRBJ1-4,TRBV4-2,CASSPPTGVREKLFF
TRBJ2-2,TRBV28,CASSLGTGELFF
TRBJ2-1,TRBV5-1,CASSRGGSSSYNEQFF
TRBJ2-1,TRBV10-3,CAISESRGEQFF
TRBJ2-3,TRBV5-4,CASSSGTAATDTQYF
TRBJ1-5,TRBV6-6,CASSDRDSNQPQHF
TRBJ1-3,TRBV5-1,CASSLYGQSGNTIYF
TRBJ2-3,TRBV5-6,CASSLKGADTQYF
TRBJ1-2,TRBV10-3,CAISDTRPRANYGYTF
TRBJ1-2,TRBV10-3,CAIRRTGDNYGYTF
TRBJ1-5,TRBV27,CASSLSRNQPQHF
TRBJ1-4,TRBV6-1,CASRGQGRPNEKLFF
TRBJ2-5,TRBV7-8,CASEGASGAETQYF
TRBJ2-1,TRBV18,CASSPSGLAGGTGEFF
TRBJ2-5,TRBV7-2,CASSYQRGGETQYF
TRBJ2-1,TRBV27,CASSSGRAGEQFF
TRBJ1-2,TRBV5-6,CASSLVGQGRYGYTF
TRBJ2-5,TRBV29-1,CSATEGTGGETQYF
TRBJ2-6,TRBV6-1,CASSEHGSGANVLTF
TRBJ2-1,TRBV19,CASAQGSYNEQFF
TRBJ2-5,TRBV9,CASSVGSGGYETQYF
TRBJ2-3,TRBV9,CASSEGLAGYLPATSTDTQYF
TRBJ1-1,TRBV10-3,CAIGDWGEDTEAFF
TRBJ1-4,TRBV28,CASSVSRRNEKLFF
TRBJ2-7,TRBV30,CAWSYPGDSNEEQYF
TRBJ1-1,TRBV5-4,CASSLRQGNTEAFF
TRBJ2-5,TRBV7-8,CASSYEETQYF
TRBJ2-3,TRBV11-1,CASRMGDTQYF
TRBJ1-1,TRBV6-5,CASRLGEENTEAFF
TRBJ2-1,TRBV5-1,CASSLEGAGGDEQFF
TRBJ1-6,TRBV6-5,CASSYSTQGSSPLHF
TRBJ2-3,TRBV14,CASSQERHTQYF
TRBJ2-1,TRBV5-1,CASHRDRSGREQFF
TRBJ1-2,TRBV14,CASSQATSGYGYTF
TRBJ2-2,TRBV5-1,CASSLAGDNTGELFF
TRBJ1-1,TRBV5-1,CASSLQGRGNTEAFF
TRBJ2-5,TRBV19,CASRVSPSQETQYF
TRBJ2-3,TRBV10-1,CASSAGRDSPVHF
TRBJ1-1,TRBV18,CASSPSSGGEAFF
TRBJ1-2,TRBV6-5,CASSRTGGYGYTF
TRBJ2-3,TRBV9,CASSETTDTQYF
TRBJ2-5,TRBV2,CASSAGTIKETQYF